A single T cell receptor beta chain is shown here with its context. This clone's antigen is unknown. Base quality data are lacking; no much larger clone is found one base away. V is cut back by 1 base and J by 8 bases, with 13 bases in the junction unmatched. Counted from cysteine to phenylalanine, this CDR3 has 17 amino acids. Just the 51-base CDR3 DNA is kept, in frame starting at base 1. As encoded in the germline V gene, CDR1 is MGHRA while CDR2 is YSYEKL. In Seattle, one collaborating source enrolled patients while the infection was active and tracked those patients longitudinally over the course of disease. The collaborating institutions used their own protocols to collect whole blood in K2EDTA tubes. Collaborator samples were shipped for TCRbeta analysis as frozen whole blood, isolated PBMCs, or DNA extracted from either sample type. The sample originates from a study of blood T cell repertoires in COVID-19 (dated by TCRdb to between 2020 and 2021). Regarding the research as a whole: The collaborator samples originated in the United States, Italy and Spain and spanned the acute and convalescent phases of COVID-19. The prospective study material was composed of cDNA or gDNA derived from T cells, B-cell-depleted T cells, or PBMCs. The dataset comprised deeply sampled blood TCRbeta repertoires from subjects exposed to, actively infected with, or recovered from COVID-19. The repertoires were released in a freely available public database intended as a resource for research on the immune response to SARS-CoV-2. Samples were obtained from the ongoing ImmuneRACE study (first 160 participants) and from over 1,000 subjects provided by 6 global collaborators. Sample metadata almost always included a de-identified subject ID, COVID-19 status, age in years and sex. Where HLA class I and class II types were available, the types were taken from metadata supplied by the sample provider, not from assay-based typing. General conclusions and limits of the study: How much clinical and demographic metadata was included differed by source and by participant, and the metadata was provided uncurated.

TCRbeta CDR3 regions were amplified from genomic DNA by means of the immunoSEQ Assay, a bias-controlled multiplex PCR. As for the original processing: Nucleated cell counts per sample were estimated from amplification of reference gene primers within the assay. To quantify the absolute abundance of each unique TCRbeta CDR3 rearrangement, sequence reads were collapsed and filtered. For each sample, productive Simpson clonality was calculated by taking the square root of Simpson's diversity index across productive rearrangements. This immuneACCESS table, as held by TCRdb, lists in-frame sequences with V and J called but not all clones. Of the missing ones, under half trace to an unresolved V gene in checked studies; the others have no known cause. Clonal size and the V and J genes are those of that table, whereas D and trimming came from the DNA. In all, the sample holds 250,000 to 350,000 clones, and 65% to 85% of those were seen once. The ten most abundant clones make up roughly 14% of the sample.

Sequenced: peripheral blood. The chain uses TRBV4-1 and TRBJ1-4, and 7 junctional nucleotides match TRBD1. The clonotype was recovered from a person aged 70 to 85 with COVID-19, enrolled during active disease. The CDR3 protein is CASSQVGTTGLREKLFF. The DNA sequence follows: TGCGCCAGCAGCCAAGTGGGTACGACAGGGCTCAGAGAAAAACTGTTTTTT.